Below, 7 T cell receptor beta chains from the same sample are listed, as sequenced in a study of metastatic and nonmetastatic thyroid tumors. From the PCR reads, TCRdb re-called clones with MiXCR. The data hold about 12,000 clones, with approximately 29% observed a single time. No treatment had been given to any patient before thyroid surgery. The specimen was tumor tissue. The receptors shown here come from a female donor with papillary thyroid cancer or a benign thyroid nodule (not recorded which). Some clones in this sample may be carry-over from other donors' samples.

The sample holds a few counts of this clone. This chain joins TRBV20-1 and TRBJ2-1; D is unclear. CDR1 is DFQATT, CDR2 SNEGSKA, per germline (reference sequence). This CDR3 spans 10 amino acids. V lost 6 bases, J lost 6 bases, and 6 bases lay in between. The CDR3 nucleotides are TGCAGTGCCCTTTTCAATGAGCAGTTCTTC. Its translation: CSALFNEQFF.

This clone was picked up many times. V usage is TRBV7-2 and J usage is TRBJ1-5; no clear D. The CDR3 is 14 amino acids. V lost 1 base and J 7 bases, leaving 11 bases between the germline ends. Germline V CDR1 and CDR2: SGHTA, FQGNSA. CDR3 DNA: TGTGCCAGCAGCTTAGGCCCCTCAAACCAGCCCCAGCATTTT. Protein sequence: CASSLGPSNQPQHF.

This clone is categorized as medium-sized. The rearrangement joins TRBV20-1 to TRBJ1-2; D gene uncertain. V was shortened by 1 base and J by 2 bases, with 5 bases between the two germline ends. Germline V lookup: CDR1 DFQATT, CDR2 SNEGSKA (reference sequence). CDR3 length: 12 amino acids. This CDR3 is CSARAGNYGYTF. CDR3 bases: TGCAGTGCTAGAGCCGGGAACTATGGCTACACCTTC.

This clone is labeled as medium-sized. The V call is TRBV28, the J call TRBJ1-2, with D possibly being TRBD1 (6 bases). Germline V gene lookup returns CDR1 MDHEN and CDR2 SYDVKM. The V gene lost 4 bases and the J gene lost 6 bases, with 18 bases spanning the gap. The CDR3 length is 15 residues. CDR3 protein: CASSSLHREIHGYTF. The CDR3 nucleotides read TGTGCCAGCAGTTCCCTCCACAGGGAGATACATGGCTACACCTTC.

This chain's CDR3 is CASSPGQSYEQYF. CDR3 in DNA: TGTGCCAGCAGCCCGGGACAGTCCTACGAGCAGTACTTC. The chain carries TRBV3-1 and TRBJ2-7; 7 bases match TRBD1. Germline V gives CDR1 LGHDT, CDR2 YNNKEL (reference sequence). There are 13 residues in the CDR3. V lost 4 bases to trimming and J lost 1 base; unmatched junction nucleotides: 1.

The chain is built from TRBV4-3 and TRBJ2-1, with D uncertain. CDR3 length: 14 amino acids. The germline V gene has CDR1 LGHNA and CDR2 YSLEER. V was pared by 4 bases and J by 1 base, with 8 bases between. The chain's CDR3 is CASSPWSSYNEQFF. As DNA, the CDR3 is TGCGCCAGCAGCCCCTGGAGTTCCTACAATGAGCAGTTCTTC.

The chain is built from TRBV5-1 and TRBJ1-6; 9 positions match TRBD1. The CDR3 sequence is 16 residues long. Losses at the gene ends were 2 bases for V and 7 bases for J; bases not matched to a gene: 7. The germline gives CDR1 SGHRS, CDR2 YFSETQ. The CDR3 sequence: CASSFYAGTGNSPLHF. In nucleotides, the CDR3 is TGCGCCAGCAGCTTCTATGCCGGGACAGGGAATTCACCCCTCCACTTT.